This T cell receptor beta chain was identified in a study of tumor and adjacent non-tumor tissue in lung cancer. This CDR3 is built from 13 residues. A modified ARM-PCR protocol with three rounds of nested PCR amplified TCRbeta. TCRdb used MiXCR to reprocess the multiplex PCR reads, holding one entry per CDR3 protein. The sample holds some 95,000 distinct CDR3 sequences, approximately 80% seen once. On this clonotype itself: Its matching antigen is unknown. Sequence at one end of the junction differs from germline and may be a read error.

This sample's RNA came from whole unsorted tissue. Distant lung tissue was collected more than 3 cm away from the tumor edge. Chemotherapy-naive patients with new lung cancer underwent thoracic surgery in China, August–late 2014. General study results and limits: Tumor tissue had significantly higher TCR diversity than normal lung. Top 100 clones took a larger repertoire share in normal lung.

The TCR was taken from a man between 60 and 75 years old with small cell lung cancer. This sequence joins TRBV12-3 or TRBV12-4 and TRBJ2-7, with D perhaps matching TRBD1 or TRBD2 (6 bases each). Sequenced: distant non-tumor lung tissue. The CDR3 loop is CSSSLGSGAEHYF. Here the CDR3 DNA reads TGTTCCAGCAGTTTAGGCTCGGGGGCCGAGCACTACTTC.